One and the same sample provided the 23 T cell receptor beta chains below, sequenced in a study of T cells in localized non-small cell lung cancer. Generated by immunoSEQ multiplex PCR, the TCRdb table keeps only in-frame clones and is missing some. The sample has more than 30,000 clones, 88% seen once; the top ten hold approximately 4%. Source: peripheral blood mononuclear cells, taken before any cancer treatment. The origin of the receptors is a woman between 35 and 70 years old with stage III lung adenocarcinoma.

The V gene is TRBV2, the J gene TRBJ2-2, with D unresolved. V dropped 6 bases and J dropped 6 bases, with 11 bases sitting between them. The CDR3 has 13 residues. Germline lookup yields CDR1 SNHLY and CDR2 FYNNEI. CDR3 DNA: TGTGCCAGCAGCCAGAGTGAGGCCGGGGAGCTGTTTTTT. Encoded protein: CASSQSEAGELFF.

The chain combines TRBV9 with TRBJ2-1; TRBD2 matches at 15 bases. The CDR3 extends over 16 amino acids. Germline V gene sequence: CDR1 SGDLS, CDR2 YYNGEE. V shed 3 bases and J 8 bases; nucleotides not matched to a gene: 6. CDR3 sequence: CASSARGLAGGDEQFF. CDR3 DNA sequence: TGTGCCAGCAGCGCAAGGGGACTAGCGGGAGGTGATGAGCAGTTCTTC. The variable domain in full, with the rest retrieved from reference TRBV9 and TRBJ2-1, is DSGVTQTPKHLITATGQRVTLRCSPRSGDLSVYWYQQSLDQGLQFLIQYYNGEERAKGNILERFSAQQFPDLHSELNLSSLELGDSALYFCASSARGLAGGDEQFFGPGTRLTVL.

This chain links TRBV7-2 with TRBJ1-2, with 9 bases that match TRBD1. The CDR3 totals 15 residues. V lost 7 bases to trimming and J lost 4 bases; unmatched junction nucleotides: 10. Germline values: CDR1 SGHTA, CDR2 FQGNSA. The CDR3 spells CASTWTGAASYGYTF. DNA for the CDR3: TGTGCCAGCACCTGGACAGGGGCCGCCTCCTATGGCTACACCTTC.

This sequence joins TRBV5-4 and TRBJ1-1, with a tentative D call TRBD1 (5 bases). In germline, CDR1 is SGHNT, CDR2 YYREEE (reference sequence). The CDR3 is 13 amino acids. V was cut by 2 bases and J by 6 bases, with 11 bases left in between. The CDR3 DNA is TGTGCCAGCAGCTTTACAGGAAATGCTGAAGCTTTCTTT. Protein sequence: CASSFTGNAEAFF.

The CDR3 coding sequence is TGTGCCAGCAGCCGGGACAGGAACACTGAAGCTTTCTTT. Its protein is CASSRDRNTEAFF. This chain links TRBV11-3 with TRBJ1-1, with 7 nucleotides matching TRBD1. V shed 5 bases, J shed 1 base, and the junction held 1 base outside the gene matches. The germline CDR1 and CDR2 sequences are SGHNT and YENEEA. This CDR3 comprises 13 residues.

This sequence joins TRBV5-4 and TRBJ2-7; no firm D call. The CDR3 sequence is 13 residues long. Deletions cut 4 bases from V and 1 base from J, with 9 bases between. Germline values: CDR1 SGHNT, CDR2 YYREEE (reference sequence). This CDR3 is CASSPRESYEQYF. The CDR3 DNA sequence: TGTGCCAGCAGCCCCCGCGAATCCTACGAGCAGTACTTC.

This clone was recorded once. The chain has TRBV21-1 and TRBJ2-3. TRBV21-1 is shown as a pseudogene. The CDR3 is 14 amino acids. The CDR3 protein is CASSKAVSTDTQYF. DNA of the CDR3: TGTGCCAGCAGCAAAGCGGTAAGCACAGATACGCAGTATTTT.

J is TRBJ1-4 and V is TRBV27; a possible D gene is TRBD1 (5 bases). The CDR3 has 16 amino acids. V gave up 3 bases and J gave up 7 bases, with 18 bases separating them. Per germline, CDR1 MNHEY and CDR2 SMNVEV (reference sequence). The CDR3: CASSLDLRGSSEKLFF. DNA of the CDR3: TGTGCCAGCAGTTTGGATTTAAGGGGATCTAGTGAAAAACTGTTTTTT.

The chain combines TRBV14 with TRBJ2-5, with D unclear. Germline CDR1 is SGHDN and CDR2 is FVKESK. This CDR3 comprises 14 residues. V was clipped by 1 base and J by 5 bases, with 11 bases between them. The CDR3 DNA follows: TGTGCCAGCAGCCAAGGGTCTAGGAGCGAGACCCAGTACTTC. Protein: CASSQGSRSETQYF.

The chain is built from TRBV28 and TRBJ1-3, with D uncertain. This CDR3 has 13 residues. Trimming cost V 0 bases and J 4 bases, with 4 bases left between them. The germline gives CDR1 MDHEN, CDR2 SYDVKM. This CDR3 is CASSLWAGNTIYF. The CDR3 DNA reads as TGTGCCAGCAGTTTATGGGCCGGAAACACCATATATTTT.

This clone was picked up one time. The CDR3 DNA reads as TGTGCCAGCCAGCAGGCTAGCAGACTACACGAGCAGTACTTC. Translating it yields CASQQASRLHEQYF. This chain uses TRBV28 with TRBJ2-7, with D perhaps matching TRBD2 (5 bases). CDR3 length: 14 amino acids. V was trimmed by 8 bases and J by 5 bases, leaving 19 bases between them. Germline CDR1 MDHEN, CDR2 SYDVKM.

This clone was counted once. The V gene is TRBV6-1, the J gene TRBJ2-1; the D call may be TRBD1 or TRBD2 (5 bases each). The V end lost 3 bases, the J end lost 8 bases, and 20 bases lay between the germline ends. The V gene's germline CDR1 is MNHNS and CDR2 SASEGT. This CDR3 is 16 amino acids long. CDR3 amino acids: CASSDQFGTEGDEQFF. CDR3 nucleotides: TGTGCCAGCAGTGATCAGTTCGGGACGGAAGGTGATGAGCAGTTCTTC.

The gene calls are TRBV6-4 and TRBJ1-1; D remains unclear. The CDR3 runs to 13 residues. V gave up 6 bases and J gave up 2 bases, with 10 bases separating them. Germline CDR1 is MRHNA and CDR2 is SNTAGT. The CDR3: CASSTKRNTEAFF. The CDR3 DNA follows: TGTGCCAGCAGCACCAAGAGAAACACTGAAGCTTTCTTT.

CDR3 residues: CASSVEPQGAEQFF. The DNA for the CDR3 is TGTGCCAGCAGCGTAGAACCACAGGGGGCCGAGCAGTTCTTC. This sequence joins TRBV9 and TRBJ2-1, with 9 bases lining up with TRBD1. The germline gives CDR1 SGDLS, CDR2 YYNGEE. Trimming took 0 bases from V and 10 from J; bases not matched to a gene: 5. This CDR3 has 14 amino acids.

The V gene is TRBV4-1, the J gene TRBJ2-1, with 11 nucleotides matching TRBD2. The CDR3 totals 15 residues. The ends lost 4 bases at V and 5 bases at J; junction bases unmatched: 4. Germline V gives CDR1 MGHRA, CDR2 YSYEKL. The CDR3 DNA follows: TGCGCCAGCAGCCCCCAGGGACTAGCGGACAATGAGCAGTTCTTC. It specifies CASSPQGLADNEQFF.

The rearrangement uses TRBV2 and TRBJ2-3; TRBD2 matches at 9 bases. Germline V CDR1 and CDR2: SNHLY, FYNNEI. J lost 4 bases, V lost 5 bases, and 7 bases had no gene match. The CDR3 spans 15 residues. The CDR3 region has the DNA TGTGCCAGCAGTTTAGGAGCGGGAGGTTCAGATACGCAGTATTTT. Protein: CASSLGAGGSDTQYF.

CDR3 DNA: TGTGCCAGTTCGGGACAGGGGCCTTCCTACGAGCAGTACTTC. Its protein is CASSGQGPSYEQYF. The V call is TRBV19, the J call TRBJ2-7, with 10 bases matching TRBD1. The CDR3 totals 14 residues. J was trimmed by 1 base and V by 8 bases; bases with no gene match: 5. CDR1 is LNHDA and CDR2 is SQIVND in the germline V gene (reference sequence).

This clone was seen just once. The J gene is TRBJ1-2, the V gene TRBV5-1; 8 bases match TRBD1. Germline CDR1 SGHRS, CDR2 YFSETQ. Trimming cost V 0 bases and J 6 bases; bases outside gene matches: 7. This CDR3 has 15 residues. In DNA, the CDR3 is TGCGCCAGCAGCTTGGCTGGACAGGGCCGCAATGGCTACACCTTC. Its translation: CASSLAGQGRNGYTF.

This clone was seen once. The rearrangement links TRBV7-2 to TRBJ2-5; 13 nucleotides match TRBD2. Germline CDR1 is SGHTA and CDR2 is FQGNSA. This CDR3 contains 19 residues. J gave up 4 bases and V 5 bases, and 16 bases lay outside the gene matches. This CDR3 is CASSPHPGTSGTHGETQYF. The CDR3 DNA is TGTGCCAGCAGCCCGCACCCCGGGACTAGCGGGACTCACGGAGAGACCCAGTACTTC.

A single count supports this clone. The chain carries TRBV5-5 and TRBJ2-7, with 12 bases identical to TRBD2. CDR1 and CDR2 (germline): SGHKS, YYEKEE (reference sequence). V shed 4 bases and J 0 bases; nucleotides not matched to a gene: 5. The CDR3 is 16 amino acids. Here the CDR3 reads CASSLGLAGPSYEQYF. The CDR3 nucleotides are TGTGCCAGCAGCCTTGGACTAGCGGGGCCCTCCTACGAGCAGTACTTC.

The V call is TRBV6-5, the J call TRBJ2-7; TRBD2 matches at 11 bases. Germline CDR1 and CDR2: MNHEY and SVGAGI. The CDR3 totals 15 residues. Trimming took 6 bases from V and 6 from J; bases not matched to a gene: 10. The DNA for the CDR3 is TGTGCCAGCAGCGTCCTAGCGGGAGGCCTCGGCGAGCAGTACTTC. Translating gives CASSVLAGGLGEQYF.

V gene TRBV19 combines with J gene TRBJ2-4; D not resolved. The CDR3 is 12 amino acids. Germline lookup yields CDR1 LNHDA and CDR2 SQIVND (reference sequence). V shed 4 bases and J shed 6 bases, with 7 bases lying between them. Here the CDR3 reads CASSTLGNIQYF. In DNA form, the CDR3 reads TGTGCCAGTAGTACCCTAGGAAACATTCAGTACTTC.

This clone was found a few times. This sequence joins TRBV7-2 and TRBJ1-6; 10 bases agree with TRBD1. The CDR3 is 16 amino acids. Germline V gives CDR1 SGHTA, CDR2 FQGNSA. Trimming cost V 7 bases and J 7 bases; bases outside gene matches: 10. In nucleotides, the CDR3 is TGTGCCAGCACCCTGGGACAGGGGAGGGGAAATTCACCCCTCCACTTT. This encodes CASTLGQGRGNSPLHF. The entire variable domain, with the rest obtained from reference TRBV7-2 and TRBJ1-6, is as follows: GAGVSQSPSNKVTEKGKDVELRCDPISGHTALYWYRQSLGQGLEFLIYFQGNSAPDKSGLPSDRFSAERTGGSVSTLTIQRTQQEDSAVYLCASTLGQGRGNSPLHFGNGTRLTVT.